This T cell receptor beta chain came from a study of T cells in Graves' hyperthyroidism and ophthalmopathy. What was amplified from RNA transcripts were TCR beta CDR3 regions. Researchers ran a first-round RT-PCR on the TCR CDR3 using the HTBI primer set. TCRdb reprocessed the multiplex PCR reads via MiXCR and lists one record per CDR3 protein. The sample shows some 250,000 distinct CDR3 sequences, about 16% of them seen only once. Diagnosis of hyperthyroidism was new in patients aged 18 to 65, and its duration was under 2 months. Each diagnosis was grounded in clinical symptoms, serum thyroxine and TRAb, thyroid ultrasound, and orbital computed tomography. PBMCs were sourced from roughly 9.3 ml fresh peripheral blood. Germline loops: CDR1 SGHTA, CDR2 FQGTGA. After removal of 4 bases from V and 7 bases from J, the junction contained 6 bases not matched to a gene. The CDR3 totals 13 residues.

The rearrangement uses TRBV7-3 and TRBJ1-2; the match to TRBD1 covers 7 bases. This clonotype was sampled from a woman between 45 and 60 years old with Graves' hyperthyroidism that later progressed to Graves' ophthalmopathy. The sample was blood. The CDR3 DNA reads TGTGCCAGCAGCTGGCGACAGGGTGGTGGCTACACCTTC. This sequence encodes CASSWRQGGGYTF. Filled out from reference TRBV7-3 and TRBJ1-2, the complete variable domain reads GAGVSQTPSNKVTEKGKYVELRCDPISGHTALYWYRQSLGQGPEFLIYFQGTGAADDSGLPNDRFFAVRPEGSVSTLKIQRTERGDSAVYLCASSWRQGGGYTFGSGTRLTVV.